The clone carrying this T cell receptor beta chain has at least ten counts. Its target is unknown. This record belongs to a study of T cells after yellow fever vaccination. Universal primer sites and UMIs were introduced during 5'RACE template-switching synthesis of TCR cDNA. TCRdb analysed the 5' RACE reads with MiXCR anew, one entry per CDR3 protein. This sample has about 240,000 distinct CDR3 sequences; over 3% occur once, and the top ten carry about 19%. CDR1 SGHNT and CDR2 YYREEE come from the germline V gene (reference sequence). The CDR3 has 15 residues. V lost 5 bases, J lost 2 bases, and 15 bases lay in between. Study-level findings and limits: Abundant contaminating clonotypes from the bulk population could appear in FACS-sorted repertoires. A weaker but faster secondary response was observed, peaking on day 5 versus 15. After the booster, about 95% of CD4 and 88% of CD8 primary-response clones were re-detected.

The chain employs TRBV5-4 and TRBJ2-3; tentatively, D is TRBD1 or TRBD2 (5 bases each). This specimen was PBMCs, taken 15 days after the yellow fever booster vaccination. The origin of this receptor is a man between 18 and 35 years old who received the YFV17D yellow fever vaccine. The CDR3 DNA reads TGTGCCAGCAGGCCCTCCGGGGCGGACACAGATACGCAGTATTTT. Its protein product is CASRPSGADTDTQYF.